A single T cell receptor (beta chain) is shown here with its context. Its target is not known. The data originate from a study of cytomegalovirus exposure and HLA in healthy donors. Study information: Early released data comprised 80 million or so unique TCRs from HLA-typed donors. Study-level findings and limits: According to reports, the classifier identified cytomegalovirus status with high specificity and sensitivity.

The PCR ran on 60 Vbeta and 13 Jbeta primers. Generated by immunoSEQ multiplex PCR, the TCRdb table keeps only in-frame clones and is missing some. The profile covers roughly 200,000 clones, with around 82% appearing a single time and 13% to 15% taken by the ten largest. The CDR3 spans 15 residues. CDR1 MNHEY and CDR2 SVGAGI come from the germline V gene. The V and J ends lost 5 bases and 5 bases, in that order; junction bases with no gene match: 10. The source material was PBMCs. The J gene is TRBJ2-5, the V gene TRBV6-5; 8 bases are shared with TRBD2. This clonotype was obtained from a woman under 40 in good health and CMV-seropositive. The DNA of the CDR3 is TGTGCCAGCAGTAAACTGCGACTAGCGATGGAGACCCAGTACTTC. Translated: CASSKLRLAMETQYF.